This TCR beta chain comes out of a study of shared clonotypes between healthy human individuals. Method: immunoSEQ multiplex PCR; TCRdb's copy keeps in-frame clones and lacks some. The sample includes approximately 710,000 clones, about 90% seen only once; the top ten take 34%. To note about this clone: Its specificity is not known.

V lost 4 bases and J lost 4; bases outside the gene matches: 6. The CDR3 has 14 residues. CDR1 is LNHDA, CDR2 SQIVND, per germline (reference sequence). The study's findings and limits: In the sorted subsets, rarefaction showed sequencing was incomplete despite large depth.

The chain links TRBV19 to TRBJ2-5; 7 bases agree with TRBD1. The sequence was obtained from a man between 18 and 35 years old in good health. Some clones in this sample may be carry-over from other donors' samples. Sequenced input: memory CD8+ T cells from PBMCs. As for subset: CD45RO+ cells pooled with CCR7-negative TemRA cells. The CDR3 bases are TGTGCCAGTAGTACCGACAGGGTCGTAGAGACCCAGTACTTC. Translating gives CASSTDRVVETQYF.